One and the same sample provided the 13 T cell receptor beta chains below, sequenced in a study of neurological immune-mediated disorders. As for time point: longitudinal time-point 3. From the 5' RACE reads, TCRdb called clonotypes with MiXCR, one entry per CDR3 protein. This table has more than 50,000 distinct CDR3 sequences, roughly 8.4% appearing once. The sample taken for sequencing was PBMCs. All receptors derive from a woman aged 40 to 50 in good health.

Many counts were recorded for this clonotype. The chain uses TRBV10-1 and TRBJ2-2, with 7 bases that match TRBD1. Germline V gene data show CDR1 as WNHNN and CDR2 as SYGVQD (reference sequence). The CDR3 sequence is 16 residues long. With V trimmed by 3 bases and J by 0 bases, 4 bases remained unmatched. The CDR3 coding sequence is TGCGCCAGCAGTGAACACAGGGGCGCGAACACCGGGGAGCTGTTTTTT. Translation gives CASSEHRGANTGELFF.

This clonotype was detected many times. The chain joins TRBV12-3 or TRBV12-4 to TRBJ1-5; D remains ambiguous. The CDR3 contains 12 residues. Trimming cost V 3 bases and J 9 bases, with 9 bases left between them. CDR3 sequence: CASSFGVGPQHF. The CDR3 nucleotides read TGTGCCAGCAGTTTCGGGGTTGGGCCCCAGCATTTT.

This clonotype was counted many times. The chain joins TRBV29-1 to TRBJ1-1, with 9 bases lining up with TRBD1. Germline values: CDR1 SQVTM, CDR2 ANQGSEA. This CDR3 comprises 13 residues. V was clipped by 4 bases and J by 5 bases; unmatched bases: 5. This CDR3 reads CSVVGQGYTEAFF. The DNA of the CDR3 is TGCAGCGTTGTGGGACAGGGATATACTGAAGCTTTCTTT.

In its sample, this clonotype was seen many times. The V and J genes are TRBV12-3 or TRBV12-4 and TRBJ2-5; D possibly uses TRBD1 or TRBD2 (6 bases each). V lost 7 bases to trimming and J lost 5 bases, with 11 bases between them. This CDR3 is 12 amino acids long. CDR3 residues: CASTSGAETQYF. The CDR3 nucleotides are TGTGCCAGCACGTCGGGGGCCGAGACCCAGTACTTC.

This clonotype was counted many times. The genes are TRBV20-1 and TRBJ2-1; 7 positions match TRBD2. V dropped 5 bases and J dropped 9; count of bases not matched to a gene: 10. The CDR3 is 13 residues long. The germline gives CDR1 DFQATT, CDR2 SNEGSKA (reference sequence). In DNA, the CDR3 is TGCAGTGCTGGGACTACAGGTCGTCTTGAGCAGTTCTTC. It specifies CSAGTTGRLEQFF.

The DNA for the CDR3 is TGTGCCAGCAGCTTAGCGGGTTCTGGGATCGAGCAGTACTTC. Translated: CASSLAGSGIEQYF. The gene calls are TRBV7-6 and TRBJ2-7, with no clear D. V lost 0 bases and J lost 6, with 12 bases in between. Germline lookup yields CDR1 SGHVS and CDR2 FNYEAQ. This CDR3 contains 14 residues. Using reference TRBV7-6 and TRBJ2-7 for the parts outside the CDR3, the full variable domain is GAGVSQSPRYKVTKRGQDVALRCDPISGHVSLYWYRQALGQGPEFLTYFNYEAQQDKSGLPNDRFSAERPEGSISTLTIQRTEQRDSAMYRCASSLAGSGIEQYFGPGTRLTVT.

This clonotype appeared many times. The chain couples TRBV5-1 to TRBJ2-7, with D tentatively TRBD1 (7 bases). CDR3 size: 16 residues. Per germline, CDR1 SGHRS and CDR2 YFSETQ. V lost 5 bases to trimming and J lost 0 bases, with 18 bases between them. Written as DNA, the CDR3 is TGCGCCAGCAGTTTCAGCGCAGGGGGGACCTCCTACGAGCAGTACTTC. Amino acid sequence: CASSFSAGGTSYEQYF.

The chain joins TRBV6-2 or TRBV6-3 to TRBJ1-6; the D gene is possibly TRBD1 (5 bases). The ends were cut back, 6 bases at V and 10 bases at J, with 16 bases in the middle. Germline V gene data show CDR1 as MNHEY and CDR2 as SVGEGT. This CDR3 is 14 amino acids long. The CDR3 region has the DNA TGTGCCAGCAGCCGAACAGGATCCGGCTCACCCCTCCACTTT. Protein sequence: CASSRTGSGSPLHF.

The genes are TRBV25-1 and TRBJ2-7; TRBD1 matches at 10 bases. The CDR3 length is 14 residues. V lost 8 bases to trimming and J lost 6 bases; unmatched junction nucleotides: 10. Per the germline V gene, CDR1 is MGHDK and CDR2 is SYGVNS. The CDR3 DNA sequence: TGTGCCAGCTCGGGAGGGACAGGGGTTAGCGAGCAGTACTTC. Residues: CASSGGTGVSEQYF.

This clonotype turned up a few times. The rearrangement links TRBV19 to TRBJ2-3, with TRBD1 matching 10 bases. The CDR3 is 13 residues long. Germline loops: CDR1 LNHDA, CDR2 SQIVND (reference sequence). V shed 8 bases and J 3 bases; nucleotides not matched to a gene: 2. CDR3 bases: TGTGCCAGTGGGGGACAGGGGACAGATACGCAGTATTTT. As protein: CASGGQGTDTQYF.

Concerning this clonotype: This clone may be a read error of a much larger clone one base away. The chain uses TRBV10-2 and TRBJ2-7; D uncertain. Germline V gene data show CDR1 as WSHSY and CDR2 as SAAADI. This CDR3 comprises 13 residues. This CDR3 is CTSSDMVPYEQYF. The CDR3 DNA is TGCACCAGCAGTGACATGGTCCCCTACGAGCAGTACTTC.

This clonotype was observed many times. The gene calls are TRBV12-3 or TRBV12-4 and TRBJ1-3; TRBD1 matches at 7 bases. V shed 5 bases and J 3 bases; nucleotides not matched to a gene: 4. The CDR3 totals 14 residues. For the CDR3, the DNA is TGTGCCAGCAGTCAACAGGGGAATGGAAACACCATATATTTT. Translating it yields CASSQQGNGNTIYF.

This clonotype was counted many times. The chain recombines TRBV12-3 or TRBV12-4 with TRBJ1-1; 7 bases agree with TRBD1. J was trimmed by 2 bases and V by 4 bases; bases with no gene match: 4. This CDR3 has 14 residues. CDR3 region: CASSWTGANTEAFF. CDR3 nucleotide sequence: TGTGCCAGCAGTTGGACAGGAGCTAACACTGAAGCTTTCTTT.